These 12 T cell receptor beta chains were all obtained from the same sample, sequenced in a study of shared clonotypes between healthy human individuals. Assay used: immunoSEQ multiplex PCR; TCRdb lists only in-frame clones, some missing. Of roughly 2.5 million clones in the sample, approximately 90% were seen once. Sequencing was performed on naive CD4+ T cells sorted from blood. Subset indicated: CD45RA+ positively selected. These receptors were collected from a man younger than 35 in good health.

In the case of this clone: At the DNA level, this CDR3 is encoded by other sequences in the same sample as well. The V gene is TRBV6-5, the J gene TRBJ2-6; possible D gene TRBD1, 6 bases. Per the germline V gene, CDR1 is MNHEY and CDR2 is SVGAGI. V lost 0 bases to trimming and J lost 1 base, with 7 bases between them. The CDR3 runs to 16 residues. CDR3 loop: CASSYSGGSGANVLTF. The DNA for the CDR3 is TGTGCCAGCAGTTACTCAGGGGGTTCTGGGGCCAACGTCCTGACTTTC.

The chain joins TRBV6-6 to TRBJ2-5; D gene ambiguous. V was trimmed by 5 bases and J by 1 base, leaving 8 bases between them. CDR1 MNHNY and CDR2 SVGAGI come from the germline V gene (reference sequence). The CDR3 loop spans 13 amino acids. The CDR3 DNA is TGTGCCAGCAGTCCAACGCGCCAAGAGACCCAGTACTTC. Translating it yields CASSPTRQETQYF.

This sequence joins TRBV6-4 and TRBJ2-6, with no clear D. The V and J ends lost 3 bases and 0 bases respectively, with 6 bases between them. The CDR3 totals 15 residues. The germline V gene encodes CDR1 MRHNA and CDR2 SNTAGT. The CDR3 sequence: CASSEEHSGANVLTF. The CDR3 nucleotides are TGTGCCAGCAGTGAAGAGCACTCTGGGGCCAACGTCCTGACTTTC.

The chain joins TRBV9 to TRBJ2-5; D ambiguous. This CDR3 has 15 residues. V was cut by 0 bases and J by 5 bases, with 14 bases left in between. Germline-derived CDR1 and CDR2 are SGDLS and YYNGEE. This chain's CDR3 is CASSVGILGRETQYF. The CDR3 nucleotides are TGTGCCAGCAGCGTAGGGATACTCGGTCGGGAGACCCAGTACTTC.

As for this clone: The identical CDR3 is also encoded by other nucleotide sequences in the sample. The chain uses TRBV4-3 and TRBJ2-1; 12 nucleotides align to TRBD2. Germline V gene data show CDR1 as LGHNA and CDR2 as YSLEER. V shed 0 bases and J 2 bases; nucleotides not matched to a gene: 2. This CDR3 is built from 17 residues. The CDR3 loop reads CASSQELAGGPYNEQFF. DNA for the CDR3: TGCGCCAGCAGCCAAGAGCTAGCGGGAGGGCCCTACAATGAGCAGTTCTTC.

The V gene is TRBV28, the J gene TRBJ1-2; the match to TRBD1 covers 9 bases. Germline V gives CDR1 MDHEN, CDR2 SYDVKM. The CDR3 runs to 17 residues. V lost 2 bases to trimming and J lost 8 bases; unmatched junction nucleotides: 15. The CDR3 bases are TGTGCCAGCAGTTTACCCTCCCCGGACAGGGGCCTGGGGGGCTACACCTTC. This encodes CASSLPSPDRGLGGYTF.

The chain combines TRBV5-3 with TRBJ1-1; D may be TRBD1 (5 bases). TRBV5-3 is reported as an ORF; its role is uncertain. The CDR3 covers 12 residues. The CDR3 DNA sequence: TGTGCTTTCCGCAGGGTGGAGACTGAAGCTTTCTTT. Residues: CAFRRVETEAFF.

For this clone: This sample includes further DNA sequences coding for the same CDR3. The chain couples TRBV10-3 to TRBJ2-5, with D tentatively TRBD2 (6 bases). The CDR3 loop spans 13 amino acids. V gave up 4 bases and J gave up 4 bases, with 10 bases separating them. Germline CDR1 ENHRY, CDR2 SYGVKD. The CDR3: CAISAGTRETQYF. The CDR3 DNA sequence: TGTGCCATCAGTGCAGGGACTCGAGAGACCCAGTACTTC.

The chain uses TRBV11-2 and TRBJ2-3; 7 bases are shared with TRBD1. After removal of 1 base from V and 1 base from J, the junction contained 5 bases not matched to a gene. The germline V gene has CDR1 SGHAT and CDR2 FQNNGV. The CDR3 is 16 amino acids. DNA of the CDR3: TGTGCCAGCAGCTTAGGCAGGGGGACGGGCACAGATACGCAGTATTTT. Residues: CASSLGRGTGTDTQYF.

This chain uses TRBV7-6 with TRBJ2-5; D possibly corresponds to TRBD1 (6 bases). V dropped 1 base and J dropped 1 base, with 10 bases sitting between them. Germline V gene sequence: CDR1 SGHVS, CDR2 FNYEAQ. This CDR3 comprises 15 residues. CDR3 residues: CASSLGGTRQETQYF. DNA for the CDR3: TGTGCCAGCAGCTTAGGAGGGACACGCCAAGAGACCCAGTACTTC.

The chain employs TRBV18 and TRBJ1-4; D perhaps matches TRBD1 (5 bases). The V gene lost 5 bases and the J gene lost 2 bases, with 12 bases spanning the gap. Germline lookup yields CDR1 KGHSH and CDR2 LQKENI. This CDR3 is built from 15 residues. Here the CDR3 reads CASSALRETNEKLFF. Here the CDR3 DNA reads TGTGCCAGCTCAGCCCTCAGGGAGACTAATGAAAAACTGTTTTTT. The entire variable domain, with the rest obtained from reference TRBV18 and TRBJ1-4, is as follows: NAGVMQNPRHLVRRRGQEARLRCSPMKGHSHVYWYRQLPEEGLKFMVYLQKENIIDESGMPKERFSAEFPKEGPSILRIQQVVRGDSAAYFCASSALRETNEKLFFGSGTQLSVL.

The J gene is TRBJ1-1, the V gene TRBV27; D is undetermined. This CDR3 contains 13 residues. The V gene's germline CDR1 is MNHEY and CDR2 SMNVEV (reference sequence). V was clipped by 6 bases and J by 4 bases, with 12 bases between them. The CDR3 reads CASRRGWSTEAFF. The CDR3, as DNA: TGTGCCAGCAGGCGAGGATGGAGCACTGAAGCTTTCTTT.